This entry describes one TCR beta chain. This clone's antigen is unknown. Per-base quality was not reported, and no clone a single base away is much larger than it. The data belong to a study of cytomegalovirus exposure and HLA in healthy donors (TCRdb year 2017). Regarding the complete study: An earlier analysis of some 600 of the donors reported 276 Gb of sequence data and some 110 million unique TCR beta sequences obtained from around 190 million T cells. Both class I and class II loci were covered by HLA typing, at four-digit resolution. About 5 DR-DQ haplotypes were handled as single units for association and clustering, since linkage in the cohort was strong. Across under 500 genotyped donors of the cohort, an average of roughly 250,000 unique TCR beta nucleotide sequences per donor were sequenced, and approximately 19% of those sequences were non-productive. An early release covering roughly 600 HLA-typed donors comprised approximately 300 gigabases of sequencing data and approximately 80 million unique TCR sequences. In a later analysis, previously published TCR beta repertoires from some 640 donors were re-analyzed and high-resolution HLA genotyping was added so that TCR occurrence patterns could be studied. Using immunosequencing, the study profiled T cell repertoires from approximately 700 subjects and related those repertoires to cytomegalovirus serostatus. A later genetic analysis took genome-wide SNP genotypes for 398 of the 666 donors and used that subset as a discovery cohort. Alongside the repertoire data, information on donor age, sex, ethnicity and CMV serostatus was compiled. Rather than using new phenotypic data, the later analysis identified candidate immune exposures from TCR beta sequences and from how often those sequences occurred across donors. Of the approximately 400 genotyped donors, 65% to 90% fell in the genetic ancestry cluster associated with self-reported Caucasian donors. Every discovery cohort repertoire had been produced on one sequencing platform. The study was designed to test whether signatures of past pathogen exposure could be identified by cataloging public T cell receptors. Typing coverage varied by locus: about 629-640 donors for A, B, C, DRB1 and DQB1; approximately 500 for DQA1; approximately 570 for DPA1; 400 to 480 for DPB1. To decide whether each TCR beta V gene segment behaved as functional or pseudogenic, an earlier analysis of nearly 600 of the donors relied on high-throughput TCR beta sequencing. In addition to the first cohort of approximately 670 subjects, a separate validation cohort of around 110 different subjects was used. The study combined high-throughput TCR immunosequencing, statistical association of individual TCRs with disease status, and machine learning to predict cytomegalovirus infection status. Study-wide conclusions, independent of this receptor: A few of the identified cytomegalovirus-associated TCR beta chains were confirmed in vitro to be specific for cytomegalovirus antigens. Because the 87-base-pair reads could not distinguish some IMGT-functional V segments, including TRBV6-2 and TRBV6-3, those segments were excluded. The presence/absence analyses assumed that sequencing depth was roughly uniform across donors, and that assumption may not be true. At a false discovery rate of 0.05, a later analysis linked 16,951 TCR beta sequences to specific HLA alleles. Strong co-occurrence of HLA alleles, especially DR and DQ, made assigning TCR associations to individual alleles difficult. In a later genetic analysis, a missense DCLRE1C variant was associated with V-gene and J-gene trimming of TCR beta chains, and the association was replicated in an independent cohort. Correlated functional status among segregating V segments might reflect linkage disequilibrium, but an unknown experimental factor could not be ruled out. An earlier analysis of around 540 of the donors showed that most TCR beta V segments appeared in productive rearrangements either about 87% or about 30% of the time, which broadly matched IMGT annotations. While some public TCRs were present in many individuals, most TCR sequences turned up only very rarely across donors. Immune exposure information for the cohort was limited to CMV serostatus. A later genetic analysis reported fewer N-insertions in productive TCRs among donors in an Asian-associated ancestry cluster than the roughly 670-donor mean. The classifier was reported to diagnose cytomegalovirus status with high specificity and sensitivity in both the original cohort and the validation cohort. A later analysis found that HLA-associated TCR beta chains were more clonally expanded and had lower generation probabilities than equally common non-associated chains. According to the authors, the approach could potentially be generalized to other disease states and immunological phenotypes. Because counts were too low, about 18 rarely observed V segments, including chromosome 9 orphons, were excluded from the earlier analysis of under 650 of the donors. According to a later analysis, TCR association rates differed among HLA loci, with DRB1 alleles showing the most associated TCRs and HLA-C alleles showing the fewest. Most CMV-associated TCR beta chains appeared to be HLA-restricted in a later analysis, and the HLA associations seemed to be driven largely by CMV exposure. A group of highly shared sequence variants was considered likely to be a technical artifact of the sequencing pipeline. The study gave a list of about 150 TCR beta chains associated with cytomegalovirus. Only TCR beta chains were sequenced in this cohort, and the absence of alpha or paired-chain data limited detectable features. Because HLA typing was missing for some donors at each locus, association tests included only the typed subset. According to a later analysis, parvovirus B19, influenza, CMV and Epstein-Barr virus appeared linked to several top co-occurrence clusters. A further reported finding was that TCR beta sequences accurately predicted the HLA-A and HLA-B alleles for most subjects in the first cohort.

The cohort comprised fewer than 700 healthy bone marrow donors. All cohort members were sampled while nominally healthy, although unrecorded immune exposures were likely present. CMV serostatus was recorded as positive for about 300 and negative for about 50% of the roughly 670 cohort members, whereas no CMV serostatus was recorded for the donor in question. A peripheral blood sample was collected from each donor, and TCR beta sequencing was performed on peripheral blood mononuclear cells. Genomic DNA extraction from the blood cell samples was performed with the Qiagen DNeasy Blood Extraction Kit. Library generation was performed with the immunoSEQ multiplex PCR assay. For the multiplex PCR, a mixture combining 60 forward primers for TCR Vbeta segments and 13 reverse primers for TCR Jbeta segments was used. The CDR3 region of rearranged TCR beta genes was amplified from genomic DNA with a multiplex PCR assay. The amplified TCR beta libraries were sequenced on the Illumina HiSeq System as 87-base-pair reads. Per the authors' processing: A later analysis counted approximately 74 million unique TCR beta chains across the 666 repertoires, and 9 million to 14 million of these chains were shared by at least two donors. A nearest-neighbor algorithm error-corrected the raw reads and collapsed the reads into unique sequences, merging closely related sequences to remove PCR and sequencing errors. V, D and J gene segments were assigned by aligning CDR3 sequences to IMGT reference sequences. Each retained sequence needed at least a six-nucleotide match to both a V gene segment and a J gene segment. A rearrangement counted as productive if the CDR3 had no stop codons and remained in frame with V and J, and every other rearrangement counted as non-productive. Following IMGT convention, CDR3 was defined as the stretch from the second conserved V-encoded cysteine to the conserved J-encoded phenylalanine. In an earlier analysis of around 600 of the donors, sequences lacking an unambiguous match to a single V gene segment were excluded. In an earlier analysis of 587 of the donors, V segments were called functional above 56.7% productive rearrangements and were called segregating when the between-donor standard deviation exceeded 5%. A statistical classification framework was built for diagnosing cytomegalovirus status from the catalog of TCR beta chain sequences. In a later analysis, TCR nucleotide sequences were compared against IMGT/GENE-DB human TR gene sequences so that V and J genes could be assigned. A later analysis assigned CDR3 sequences and most-parsimonious VDJ recombination scenarios with the TCRdist pipeline. In a later analysis, every TCR beta chain was defined by the combination of its CDR3 amino acid sequence and its V-gene family, and reads without a unique V-gene family were dropped. As a way to deal with suspected cross-contamination and a sequencing artifact, a later analysis dropped 450 to 600 nucleotide sequences that were highly shared and had low generation probability. In a later analysis, a clonal expansion index was calculated for each public chain from normalized within-repertoire ranks of inferred template counts. Generation probabilities in a later analysis came from a VDJ recombination model fitted to out-of-frame rearrangements, and those results were checked against IGoR. In a later analysis, TCR-TCR, TCR-HLA and TCR-CMV co-occurrence was scored with hypergeometric tests, and a repertoire-size bias correction was applied to TCR pairs. False discovery rates were estimated in a later analysis by permuting HLA or CMV assignments 20 times. In a later analysis, co-occurring TCRs were grouped using DBSCAN, and TCRdist sequence similarity was added for clustering within HLA-allele-positive subsets. Repertoires with fewer than 30,000 or more than 120,000 public chains, plus five repertoires with anomalous nucleotide sharing, were excluded from co-occurrence clustering. TCRdb re-hosts the immuneACCESS table, in-frame sequences only. Its copies lack some clones; in the studies checked, an unresolved V gene accounts for under half of them, and the cause for the rest is not known. Clonal size and the V and J genes are those of that table, whereas D and trimming came from the DNA. This sample comprises roughly 120,000 clones, around four fifths of them detected only once. The ten largest clones represent 0.95% to 1.1% of the sample.

From cysteine to phenylalanine, the CDR3 is 15 amino acids long. The sequence is cut down to CDR3 DNA, 45 bases in frame from base 1. The germline V gene supplies CDR1 SNHLY and CDR2 FYNNEI. Trimming at the junction amounts to 3 bases on V and 5 bases on J, and the germline ends lie 11 bases apart. The chain uses TRBV2 and TRBJ1-6; D gene: possibly TRBD1, on 6 matching bases. Sequenced: PBMCs. This TCR came from a human donor in good health. The CDR3 is CASSDSGGDNSPLHF. The DNA is TGTGCCAGCAGTGACAGCGGGGGCGATAATTCACCCCTCCACTTT. This CDR3, with the reference TRBV2 and TRBJ1-6 proteins standing in past its ends, gives the full variable domain EPEVTQTPSHQVTQMGQEVILRCVPISNHLYFYWYRQILGQKVEFLVSFYNNEISEKSEIFDDQFSVERPDGSNFTLKIRSTKLEDSAMYFCASSDSGGDNSPLHFGNGTRLTVT.